This paragraph reports one T cell receptor beta chain. The antigen remains unidentified. Here immunoSEQ multiplex PCR was the method, and the copy in TCRdb shows in-frame clones only, minus some. The sample lists 50,000 or so clones, under 95% occurring once. The sample is drawn from a study of lymphopenia after photon versus proton radiotherapy. Study observations and caveats: Oligoclonal CD8+ Temra expansion after nadir drove photon patients' diversity drop. Under photons, naive T cells and diversity fell while effector/memory populations rose.

Germline V gives CDR1 SGHTA, CDR2 FQGTGA. V was clipped by 5 bases and J by 7 bases, with 12 bases between them. This CDR3 has 12 amino acids. Material: peripheral blood, obtained from a patient treated with photon-based radiotherapy. This chain joins TRBV7-3 and TRBJ2-7; no firm D call. The TCR sequence derives from a woman between 40 and 50 years old with cholangiocarcinoma. CDR3 amino acids: CASSVDGDEQYF. Written as DNA, the CDR3 is TGTGCCAGCAGCGTAGATGGGGATGAGCAGTACTTC.